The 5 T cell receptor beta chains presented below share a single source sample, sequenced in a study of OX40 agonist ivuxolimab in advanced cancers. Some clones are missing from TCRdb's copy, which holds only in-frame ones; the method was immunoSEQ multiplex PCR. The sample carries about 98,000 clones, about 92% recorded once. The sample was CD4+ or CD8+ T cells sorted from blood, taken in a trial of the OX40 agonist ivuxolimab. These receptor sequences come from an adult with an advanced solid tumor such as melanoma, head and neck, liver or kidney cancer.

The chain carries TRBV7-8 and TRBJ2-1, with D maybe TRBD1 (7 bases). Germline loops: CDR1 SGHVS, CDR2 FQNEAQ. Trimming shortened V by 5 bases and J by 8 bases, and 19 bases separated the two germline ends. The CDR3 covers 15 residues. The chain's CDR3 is CASSRRGGGGDEQFF. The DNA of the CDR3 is TGTGCCAGCAGCCGTCGGGGCGGAGGGGGCGATGAGCAGTTCTTC.

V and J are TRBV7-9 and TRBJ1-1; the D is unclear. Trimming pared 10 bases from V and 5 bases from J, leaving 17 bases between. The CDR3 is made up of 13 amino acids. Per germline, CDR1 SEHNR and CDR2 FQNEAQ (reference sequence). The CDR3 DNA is TGTGCCACCCTTAGCCGGCCCGAGACTGAAGCTTTCTTT. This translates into CATLSRPETEAFF.

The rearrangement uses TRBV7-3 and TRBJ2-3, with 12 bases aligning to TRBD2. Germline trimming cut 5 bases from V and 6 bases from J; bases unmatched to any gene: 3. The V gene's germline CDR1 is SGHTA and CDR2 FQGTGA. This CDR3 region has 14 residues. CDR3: CASSLAGGHDTQYF. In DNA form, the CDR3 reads TGTGCCAGCAGCCTAGCGGGGGGGCACGATACGCAGTATTTT.

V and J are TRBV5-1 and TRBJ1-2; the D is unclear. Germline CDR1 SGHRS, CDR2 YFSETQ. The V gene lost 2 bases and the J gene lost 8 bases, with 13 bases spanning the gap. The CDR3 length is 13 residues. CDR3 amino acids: CASSFGPPAGYTF. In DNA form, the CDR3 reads TGCGCCAGCAGCTTTGGGCCCCCGGCCGGCTACACCTTC.

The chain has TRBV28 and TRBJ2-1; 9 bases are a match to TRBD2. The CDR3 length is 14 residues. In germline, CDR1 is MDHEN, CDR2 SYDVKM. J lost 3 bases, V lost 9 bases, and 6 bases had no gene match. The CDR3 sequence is CASVAGVGYNEQFF. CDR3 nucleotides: TGTGCCAGTGTAGCGGGGGTTGGCTACAATGAGCAGTTCTTC.